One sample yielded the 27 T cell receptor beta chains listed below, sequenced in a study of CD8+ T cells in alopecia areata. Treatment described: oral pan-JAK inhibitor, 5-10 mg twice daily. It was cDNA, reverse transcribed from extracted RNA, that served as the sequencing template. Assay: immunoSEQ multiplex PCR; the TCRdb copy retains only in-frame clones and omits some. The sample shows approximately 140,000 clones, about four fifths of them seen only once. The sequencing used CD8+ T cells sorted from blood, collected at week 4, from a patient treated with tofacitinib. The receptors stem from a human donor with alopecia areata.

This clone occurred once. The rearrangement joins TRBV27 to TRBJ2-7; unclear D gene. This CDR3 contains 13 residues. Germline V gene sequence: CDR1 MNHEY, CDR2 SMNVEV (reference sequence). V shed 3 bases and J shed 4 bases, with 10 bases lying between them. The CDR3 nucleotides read TGTGCCAGCAGTTTTTTTCTAGGTTACGAGCAGTACTTC. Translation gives CASSFFLGYEQYF.

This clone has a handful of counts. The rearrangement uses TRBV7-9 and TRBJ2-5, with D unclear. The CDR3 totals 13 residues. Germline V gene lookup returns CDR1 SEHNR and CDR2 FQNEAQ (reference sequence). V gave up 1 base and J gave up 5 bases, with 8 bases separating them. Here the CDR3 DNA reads TGTGCCAGCAGCTTAGACTCCGGGGAGACCCAGTACTTC. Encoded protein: CASSLDSGETQYF.

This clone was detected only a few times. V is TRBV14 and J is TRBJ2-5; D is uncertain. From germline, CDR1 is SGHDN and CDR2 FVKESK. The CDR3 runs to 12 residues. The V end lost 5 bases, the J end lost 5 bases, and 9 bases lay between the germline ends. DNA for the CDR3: TGTGCCAGCAGCTTGGGAAGGGAGACCCAGTACTTC. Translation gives CASSLGRETQYF.

The CDR3 region has the DNA TGTGCCAGCAGCCCCGGACAGGGGACTAATGAAAAACTGTTTTTT. Translating gives CASSPGQGTNEKLFF. The chain has TRBV14 and TRBJ1-4, with TRBD1 identical over 9 bases. Per the germline V gene, CDR1 is SGHDN and CDR2 is FVKESK. CDR3 length equals 15 residues. The junction had 2 bases not matched to a gene; V was cut back by 4 bases and J by 2 bases.

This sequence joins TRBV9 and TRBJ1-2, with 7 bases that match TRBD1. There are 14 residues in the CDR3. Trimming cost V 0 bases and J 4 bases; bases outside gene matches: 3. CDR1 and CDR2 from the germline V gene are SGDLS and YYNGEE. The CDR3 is CASSVGDRVYGYTF. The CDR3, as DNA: TGTGCCAGCAGCGTAGGAGACAGGGTCTATGGCTACACCTTC.

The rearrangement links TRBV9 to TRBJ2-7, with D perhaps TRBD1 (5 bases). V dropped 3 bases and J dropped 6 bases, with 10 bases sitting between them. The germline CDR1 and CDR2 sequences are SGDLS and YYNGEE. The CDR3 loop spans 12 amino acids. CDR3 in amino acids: CASSGIGVEQYF. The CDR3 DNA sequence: TGTGCCAGCAGCGGAATAGGGGTCGAGCAGTACTTC.

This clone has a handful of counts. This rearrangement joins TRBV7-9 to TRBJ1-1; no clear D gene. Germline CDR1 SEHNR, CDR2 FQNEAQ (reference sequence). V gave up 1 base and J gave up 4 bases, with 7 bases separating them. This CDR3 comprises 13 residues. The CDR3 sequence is CASSLGQSTEAFF. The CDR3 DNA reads TGTGCCAGCAGCTTAGGCCAGTCCACTGAAGCTTTCTTT. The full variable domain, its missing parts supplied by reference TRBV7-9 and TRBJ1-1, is DTGVSQNPRHKITKRGQNVTFRCDPISEHNRLYWYRQTLGQGPEFLTYFQNEAQLEKSRLLSDRFSAERPKGSFSTLEIQRTEQGDSAMYLCASSLGQSTEAFFGQGTRLTVV.

The CDR3 nucleotides are TGCGCCAGCAGCCCAGCTAGGGGGGGCCTGGAGCAGTTCTTC. Residues: CASSPARGGLEQFF. The V and J genes are TRBV4-3 and TRBJ2-1, with a weak D call TRBD2 (7 bases). Germline CDR1 reads LGHNA; CDR2 reads YSLEER. The CDR3 is 14 residues long. V lost 4 bases and J 10 bases, leaving 17 bases between the germline ends.

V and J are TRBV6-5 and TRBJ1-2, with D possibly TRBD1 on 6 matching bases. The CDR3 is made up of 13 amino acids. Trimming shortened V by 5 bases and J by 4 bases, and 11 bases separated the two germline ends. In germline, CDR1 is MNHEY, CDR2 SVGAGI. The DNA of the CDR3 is TGTGCCAGCAGTACAGGGATTCTCTATGGCTACACCTTC. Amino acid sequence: CASSTGILYGYTF.

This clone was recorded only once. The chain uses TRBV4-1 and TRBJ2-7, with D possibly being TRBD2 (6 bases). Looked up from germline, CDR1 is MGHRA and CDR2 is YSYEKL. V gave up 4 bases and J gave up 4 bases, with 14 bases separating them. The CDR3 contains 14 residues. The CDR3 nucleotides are TGCGCCAGCAGCCTACATCCGGAGGGATACGAGCAGTACTTC. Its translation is CASSLHPEGYEQYF.

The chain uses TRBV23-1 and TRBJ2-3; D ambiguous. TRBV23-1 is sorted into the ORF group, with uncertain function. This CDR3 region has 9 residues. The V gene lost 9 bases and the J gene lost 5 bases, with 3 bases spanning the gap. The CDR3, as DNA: TGCGCCAGGGGAGATACGCAGTATTTT. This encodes CARGDTQYF.

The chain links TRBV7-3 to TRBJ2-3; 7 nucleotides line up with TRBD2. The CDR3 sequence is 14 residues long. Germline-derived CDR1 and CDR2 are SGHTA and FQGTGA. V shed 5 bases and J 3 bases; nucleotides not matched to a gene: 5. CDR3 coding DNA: TGTGCCAGCAGCCCTGGGGGAGGGACAGATACGCAGTATTTT. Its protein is CASSPGGGTDTQYF.

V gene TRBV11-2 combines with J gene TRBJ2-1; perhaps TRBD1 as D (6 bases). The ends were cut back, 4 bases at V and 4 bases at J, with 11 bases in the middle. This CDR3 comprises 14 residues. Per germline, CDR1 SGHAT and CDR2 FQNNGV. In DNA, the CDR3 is TGTGCCAGCAGCTCCGGACAGAGGTACAATGAGCAGTTCTTC. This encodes CASSSGQRYNEQFF.

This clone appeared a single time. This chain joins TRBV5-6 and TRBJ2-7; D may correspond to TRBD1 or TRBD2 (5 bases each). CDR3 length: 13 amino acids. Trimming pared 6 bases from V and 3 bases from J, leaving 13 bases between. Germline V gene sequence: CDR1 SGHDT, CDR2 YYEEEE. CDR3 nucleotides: TGTGCCAGCACGTTTGGGGGAATCTACGAGCAGTACTTC. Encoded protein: CASTFGGIYEQYF.

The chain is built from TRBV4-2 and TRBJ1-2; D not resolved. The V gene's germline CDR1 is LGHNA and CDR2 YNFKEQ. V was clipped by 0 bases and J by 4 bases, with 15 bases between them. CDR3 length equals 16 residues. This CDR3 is CASSQDDTRGSYGYTF. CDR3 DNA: TGTGCCAGCAGCCAAGATGACACCAGAGGCTCCTATGGCTACACCTTC.

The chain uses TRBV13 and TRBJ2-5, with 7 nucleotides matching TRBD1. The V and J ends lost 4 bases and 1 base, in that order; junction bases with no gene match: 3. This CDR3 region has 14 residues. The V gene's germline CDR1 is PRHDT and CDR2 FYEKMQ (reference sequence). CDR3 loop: CASSSGTAQETQYF. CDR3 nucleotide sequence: TGTGCCAGCAGCTCAGGGACAGCCCAAGAGACCCAGTACTTC.

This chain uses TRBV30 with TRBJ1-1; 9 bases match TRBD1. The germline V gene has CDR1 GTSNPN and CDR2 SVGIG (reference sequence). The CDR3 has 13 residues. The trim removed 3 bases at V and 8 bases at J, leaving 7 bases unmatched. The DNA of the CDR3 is TGTGCCTGGAGCGGAGGGACAGGGTCCGAAGCTTTCTTT. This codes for CAWSGGTGSEAFF.

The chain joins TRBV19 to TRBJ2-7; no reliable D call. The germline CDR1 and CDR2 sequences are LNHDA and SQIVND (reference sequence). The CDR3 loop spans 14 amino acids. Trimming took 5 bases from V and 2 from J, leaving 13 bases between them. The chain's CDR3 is CASSDAQPAYEQYF. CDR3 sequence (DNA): TGTGCCAGTAGTGACGCCCAACCTGCCTACGAGCAGTACTTC.

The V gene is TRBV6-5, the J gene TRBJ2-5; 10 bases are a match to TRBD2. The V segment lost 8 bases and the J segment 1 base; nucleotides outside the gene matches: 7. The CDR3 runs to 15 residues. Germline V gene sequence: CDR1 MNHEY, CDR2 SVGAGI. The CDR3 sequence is CASVRAGGSQETQYF. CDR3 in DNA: TGTGCCAGCGTAAGAGCGGGGGGGTCCCAAGAGACCCAGTACTTC.

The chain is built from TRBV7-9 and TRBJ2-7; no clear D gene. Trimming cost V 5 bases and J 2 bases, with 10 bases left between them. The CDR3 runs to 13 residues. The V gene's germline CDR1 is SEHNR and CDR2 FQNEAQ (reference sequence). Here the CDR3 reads CASSPVGAYEQYF. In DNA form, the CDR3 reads TGTGCCAGCAGCCCTGTGGGTGCCTACGAGCAGTACTTC.

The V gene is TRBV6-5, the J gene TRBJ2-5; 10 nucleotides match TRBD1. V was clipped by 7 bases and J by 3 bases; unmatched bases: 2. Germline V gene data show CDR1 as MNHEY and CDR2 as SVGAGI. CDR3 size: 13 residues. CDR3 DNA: TGTGCCAGCACGGGACAGGGGAAAGAGACCCAGTACTTC. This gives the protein CASTGQGKETQYF.

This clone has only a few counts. CDR3 bases: TGTGCCAGCAGCTTAAAGTACGGGGAGTCCTACGAGCAGTACTTC. Translation gives CASSLKYGESYEQYF. The chain combines TRBV11-2 with TRBJ2-7, with a possible D match to TRBD2 (5 bases). There are 15 residues in the CDR3. The V gene's germline CDR1 is SGHAT and CDR2 FQNNGV. Trimming took off 2 bases at V and 1 base at J, with 12 bases between the two ends. The whole variable domain, filled in from reference TRBV11-2 and TRBJ2-7, reads EAGVAQSPRYKIIEKRQSVAFWCNPISGHATLYWYQQILGQGPKLLIQFQNNGVVDDSQLPKDRFSAERLKGVDSTLKIQPAKLEDSAVYLCASSLKYGESYEQYFGPGTRLTVT.

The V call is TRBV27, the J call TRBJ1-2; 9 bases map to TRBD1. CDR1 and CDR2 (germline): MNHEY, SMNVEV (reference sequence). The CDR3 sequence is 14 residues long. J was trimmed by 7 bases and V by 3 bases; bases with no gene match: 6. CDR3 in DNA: TGTGCCAGCAGTTTGCGGACAGGGGAAAGTGGCTACACCTTC. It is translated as CASSLRTGESGYTF.

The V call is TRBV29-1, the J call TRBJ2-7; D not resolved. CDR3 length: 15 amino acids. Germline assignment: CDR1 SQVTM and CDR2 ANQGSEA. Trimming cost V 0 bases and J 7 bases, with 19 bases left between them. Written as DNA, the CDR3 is TGCAGCGTTGAAGATAGGGCGGCCACTTGGTCGGAGCAGTACTTC. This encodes CSVEDRAATWSEQYF.

Written as DNA, the CDR3 is TGTGCCAGCAGCCCAACCAGCGGGGGAACATCCTACGAGCAGTACTTC. Translated, it gives CASSPTSGGTSYEQYF. The chain couples TRBV5-6 to TRBJ2-7, with 8 bases lining up with TRBD2. The CDR3 has 16 residues. V gave up 4 bases and J gave up 1 base; unmatched junction bases: 10. Germline values: CDR1 SGHDT, CDR2 YYEEEE.

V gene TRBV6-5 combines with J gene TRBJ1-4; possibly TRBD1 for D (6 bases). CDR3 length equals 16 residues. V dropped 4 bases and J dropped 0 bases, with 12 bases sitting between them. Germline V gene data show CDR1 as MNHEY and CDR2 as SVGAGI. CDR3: CASSSDRFATNEKLFF. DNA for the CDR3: TGTGCCAGCAGTTCAGACAGGTTCGCAACTAATGAAAAACTGTTTTTT.

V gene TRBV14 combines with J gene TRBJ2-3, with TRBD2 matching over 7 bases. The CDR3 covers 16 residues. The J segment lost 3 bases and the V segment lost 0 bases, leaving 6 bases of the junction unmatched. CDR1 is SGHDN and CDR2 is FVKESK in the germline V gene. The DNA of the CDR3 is TGTGCCAGCAGCCAAGATACTAGGGAGGGGACAGATACGCAGTATTTT. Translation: CASSQDTREGTDTQYF.